The subject of this entry is one TCR beta chain. Unique molecular identifiers were built into the TCRbeta library. TCRdb used MiXCR to reprocess the PCR reads, holding one entry per CDR3 protein. The sample lists hundreds of thousands of distinct CDR3 sequences, approximately 15% occurring once. Trimming shortened V by 3 bases and J by 5 bases, and 16 bases separated the two germline ends. CDR1 is LGHNT, CDR2 FRNRAP, per germline. The CDR3 loop spans 15 amino acids. These data are taken from a study of T-cell reconstitution after alpha-beta-depleted transplantation in children. This chain connects TRBV12-5 to TRBJ1-1, with D perhaps matching TRBD1 (5 bases). Sample: PBMCs from the stem cell graft donor, taken from the stem cell graft. This sequence originates from a human donor who donated a stem cell graft to a child with acute myeloid leukemia. DNA of the CDR3: TGTGCTAGTGGTTTTGTGACACCAAAGGGGACTGAAGCTTTCTTT. It translates to CASGFVTPKGTEAFF. The variable domain in full, with the rest retrieved from reference TRBV12-5 and TRBJ1-1, is DARVTQTPRHKVTEMGQEVTMRCQPILGHNTVFWYRQTMMQGLELLAYFRNRAPLDDSGMPKDRFSAEMPDATLATLKIQPSEPRDSAVYFCASGFVTPKGTEAFFGQGTRLTVV.